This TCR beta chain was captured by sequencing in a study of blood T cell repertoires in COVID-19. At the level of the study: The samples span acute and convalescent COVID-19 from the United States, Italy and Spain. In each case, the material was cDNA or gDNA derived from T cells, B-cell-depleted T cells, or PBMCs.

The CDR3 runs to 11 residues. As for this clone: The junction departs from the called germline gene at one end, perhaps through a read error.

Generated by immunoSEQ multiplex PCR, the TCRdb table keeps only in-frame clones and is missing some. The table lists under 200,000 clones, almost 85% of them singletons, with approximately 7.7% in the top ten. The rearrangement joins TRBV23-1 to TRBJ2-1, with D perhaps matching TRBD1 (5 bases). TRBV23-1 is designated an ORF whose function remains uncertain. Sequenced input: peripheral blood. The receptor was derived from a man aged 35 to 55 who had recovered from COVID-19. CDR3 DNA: TGCGCCAGCAGTCGGGTTCAGGGTTTGGTCTTC. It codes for CASSRVQGLVF.